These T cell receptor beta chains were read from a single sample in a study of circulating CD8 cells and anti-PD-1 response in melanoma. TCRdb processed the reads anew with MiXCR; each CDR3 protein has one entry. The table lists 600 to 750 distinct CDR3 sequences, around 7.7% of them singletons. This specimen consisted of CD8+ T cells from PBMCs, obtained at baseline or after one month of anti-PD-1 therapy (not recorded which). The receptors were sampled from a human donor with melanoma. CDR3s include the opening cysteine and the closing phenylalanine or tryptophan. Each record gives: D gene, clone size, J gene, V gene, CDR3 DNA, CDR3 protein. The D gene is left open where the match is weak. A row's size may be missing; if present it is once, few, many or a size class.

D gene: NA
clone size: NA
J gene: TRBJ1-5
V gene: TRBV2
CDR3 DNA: TGTGCCAGCAGTGTCACGTCCAGGGAACACAATCAGCCCCAGCATTTT
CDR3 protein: CASSVTSREHNQPQHF

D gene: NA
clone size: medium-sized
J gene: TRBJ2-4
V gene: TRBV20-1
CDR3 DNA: TGCAGTGCTCCGTCAGCGGTCGTAGCCAAAAACATTCAGTACTTC
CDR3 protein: CSAPSAVVAKNIQYF

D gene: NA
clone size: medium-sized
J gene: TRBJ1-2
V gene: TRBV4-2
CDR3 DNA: TGTGCCAGCAGCCAAGATGGGTCGGCTAGTCCTTCTTCCTATGGCTACACCTTC
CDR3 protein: CASSQDGSASPSSYGYTF

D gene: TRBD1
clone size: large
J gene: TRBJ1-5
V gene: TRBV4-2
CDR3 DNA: TGTGCCAGCAGCCAAGAGGTTCCAGGGGGCCCTAATCAGCCCCAGCATTTT
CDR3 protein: CASSQEVPGGPNQPQHF

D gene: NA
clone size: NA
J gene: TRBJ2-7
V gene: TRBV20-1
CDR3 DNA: TGCAGTGCTAGAGGAAGTGGAGGGCAAATTTCCAGAACCTACGAGCAGTACTTC
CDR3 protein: CSARGSGGQISRTYEQYF

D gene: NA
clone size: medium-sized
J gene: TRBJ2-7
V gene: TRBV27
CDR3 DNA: TGTGCCAGCAGTTCTGGCTGGGGAACTTACGAGCAGTACTTC
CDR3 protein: CASSSGWGTYEQYF

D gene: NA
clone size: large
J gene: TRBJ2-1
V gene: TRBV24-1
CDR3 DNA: TGTGCCACCAGTGATAACCCGGACGTGTACAATGAGCAGTTCTTC
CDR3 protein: CATSDNPDVYNEQFF

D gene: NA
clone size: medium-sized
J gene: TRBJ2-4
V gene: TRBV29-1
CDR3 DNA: TGCAGCGCCGTAGACACTTTAGCCAAAAACATTCAGTACTTC
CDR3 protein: CSAVDTLAKNIQYF

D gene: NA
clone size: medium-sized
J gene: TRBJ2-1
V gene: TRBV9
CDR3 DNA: TGTGCCAGCGGGCGGGGTCCCTCCTACAATGAGCAGTTCTTC
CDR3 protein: CASGRGPSYNEQFF

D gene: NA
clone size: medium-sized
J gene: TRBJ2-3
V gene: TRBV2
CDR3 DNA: TGTGCCAGCAGCCCCGGAGGGGACACAGATACGCAGTATTTT
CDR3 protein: CASSPGGDTDTQYF

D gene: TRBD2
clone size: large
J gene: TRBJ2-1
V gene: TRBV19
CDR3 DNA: TGTGCCAGTAGTATAGATCCCCCTTTTGGCAGCGGGAGTCTCGATGAGCAGTTCTTC
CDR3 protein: CASSIDPPFGSGSLDEQFF

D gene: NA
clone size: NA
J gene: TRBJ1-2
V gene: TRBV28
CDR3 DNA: TGTGCCAGCAGACCTTCGTCAGAAGGGAGTGGCTACACCTTC
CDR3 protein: CASRPSSEGSGYTF

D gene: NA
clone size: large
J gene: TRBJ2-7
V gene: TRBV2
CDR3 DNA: TGTGCCAGCAGCCATGGGGCCGTCTCACCCGGGGAGCAGTACTTC
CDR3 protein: CASSHGAVSPGEQYF

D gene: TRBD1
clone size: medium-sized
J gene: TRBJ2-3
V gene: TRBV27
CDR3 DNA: TGTGCCAGCAGAGGCTTCGAGGGGGCGGATACGCAGTATTTT
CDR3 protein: CASRGFEGADTQYF

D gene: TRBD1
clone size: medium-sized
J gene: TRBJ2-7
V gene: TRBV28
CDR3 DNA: TGTGCCAGCAGAGGACAGGGGGTTGTGGCGCAGTACTTC
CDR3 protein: CASRGQGVVAQYF

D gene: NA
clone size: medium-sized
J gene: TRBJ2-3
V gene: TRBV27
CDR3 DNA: TGTGCCAGCAGTTTATTCGGGAGTAACACAGATACGCAGTATTTT
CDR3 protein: CASSLFGSNTDTQYF

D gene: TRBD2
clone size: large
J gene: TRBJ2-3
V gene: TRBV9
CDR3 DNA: TGTGCCAGCAGCCCCCTCACTAGCGGGGGGGCAGATACGCAGTATTTT
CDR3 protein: CASSPLTSGGADTQYF

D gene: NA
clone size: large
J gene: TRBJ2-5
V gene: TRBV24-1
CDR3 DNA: TGTGCCACCAGTGATGGTAGGACAGAGACCCAGTACTTC
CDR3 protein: CATSDGRTETQYF

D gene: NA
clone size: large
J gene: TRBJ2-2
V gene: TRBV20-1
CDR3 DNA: TGCAGTGCTAGGACCCTCCCGGGGGCCGAGCTGTTTTTT
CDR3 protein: CSARTLPGAELFF

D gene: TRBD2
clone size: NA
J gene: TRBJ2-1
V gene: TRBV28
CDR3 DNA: TGTGCCAGCAGTTTATTCTTGCTAGCGGGAGGATCCTACAATGAGCAGTTCTTC
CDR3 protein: CASSLFLLAGGSYNEQFF

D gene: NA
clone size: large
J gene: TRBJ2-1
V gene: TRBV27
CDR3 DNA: TGTGCCAGCAGTGTAGACACGACCGTATTCTACAATGAGCAGTTCTTC
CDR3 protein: CASSVDTTVFYNEQFF

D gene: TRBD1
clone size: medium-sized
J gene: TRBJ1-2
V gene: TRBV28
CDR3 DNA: TGTGCCAGCAGCTCTGAAGCCGGACAGGGCTATGGCTACACCTTC
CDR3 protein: CASSSEAGQGYGYTF

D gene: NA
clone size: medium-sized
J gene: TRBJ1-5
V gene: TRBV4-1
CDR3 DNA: TGCGCCAGCAGCCACGGCCGTAATCAGCCCCAGCATTTT
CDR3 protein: CASSHGRNQPQHF

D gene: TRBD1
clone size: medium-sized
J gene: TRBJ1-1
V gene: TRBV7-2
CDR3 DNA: TGTGCCAGCAGCCAGGGGGCCACTGAAGCTTTCTTT
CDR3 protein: CASSQGATEAFF

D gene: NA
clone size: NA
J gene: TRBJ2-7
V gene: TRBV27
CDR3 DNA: TGTGCCAGCAGCCCCCCCCGGGGAGCCCCCTACGAGCAGTACTTC
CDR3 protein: CASSPPRGAPYEQYF

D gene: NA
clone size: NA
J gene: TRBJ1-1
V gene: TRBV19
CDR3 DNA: TGTGCCAGTAGTATAGGGGCCGGGAACACTGAAGCTTTCTTT
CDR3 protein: CASSIGAGNTEAFF

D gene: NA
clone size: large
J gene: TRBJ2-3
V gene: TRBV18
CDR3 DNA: TGTGCCAGCTCACCACTTCGGTTGAGCGAGGGAAATACGCAGTATTTT
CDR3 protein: CASSPLRLSEGNTQYF

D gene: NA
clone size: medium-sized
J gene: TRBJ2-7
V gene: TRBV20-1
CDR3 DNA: TGCAGTGCCAAACGGGGCCTCGAGCAGTACTTC
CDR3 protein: CSAKRGLEQYF

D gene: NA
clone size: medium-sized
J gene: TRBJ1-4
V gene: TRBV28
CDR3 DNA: TGTGCCAGCAGTTACTGGGAAAAACTGTTTTTT
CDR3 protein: CASSYWEKLFF

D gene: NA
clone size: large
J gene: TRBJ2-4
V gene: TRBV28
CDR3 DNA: TGTGCCAGCAGTTTTTGGCCCCACCATCCCATTTTGATGAACATTCAGTACTTC
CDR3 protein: CASSFWPHHPILMNIQYF

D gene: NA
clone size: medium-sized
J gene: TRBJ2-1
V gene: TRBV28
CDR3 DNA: TGTGCCAGCAGTTTATACACCCAGGAGCAGTTCTTC
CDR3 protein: CASSLYTQEQFF

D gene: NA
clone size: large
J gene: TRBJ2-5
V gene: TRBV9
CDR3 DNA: TGTGCCAGCAGCGGTCAGAATGAGGAAGAGACCCAGTACTTC
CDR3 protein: CASSGQNEEETQYF

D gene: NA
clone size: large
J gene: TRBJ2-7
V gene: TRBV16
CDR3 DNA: TGTGCCAGCAGCCAGGTCATGGGGGGCCACGAGCAGTACTTC
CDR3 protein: CASSQVMGGHEQYF

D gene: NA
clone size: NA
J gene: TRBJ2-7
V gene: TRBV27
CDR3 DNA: TGTGCCAGCAGTTGGGGACGAGGGTCGAACTACGAGCAGTACTTC
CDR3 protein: CASSWGRGSNYEQYF

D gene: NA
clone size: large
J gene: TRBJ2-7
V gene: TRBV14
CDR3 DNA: TGTGCCAGCAGCCCGGCGAACTACGAGCAGTACTTC
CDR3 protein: CASSPANYEQYF

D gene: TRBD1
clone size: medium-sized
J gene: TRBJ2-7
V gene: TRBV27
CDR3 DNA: TGTGCCAGCAGTTGGGGACAGGGCTACGAGCAGTACTTC
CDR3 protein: CASSWGQGYEQYF

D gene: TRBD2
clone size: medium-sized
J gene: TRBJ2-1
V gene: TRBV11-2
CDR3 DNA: TGTGCCAGCAGCTCCAACGACGCGGGGGGGCTAGCCAATGAGCAGTTCTTC
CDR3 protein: CASSSNDAGGLANEQFF

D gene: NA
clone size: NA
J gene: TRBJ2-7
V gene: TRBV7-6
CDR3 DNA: TGTGCCAGCAGCTTAGGAGGGTCAGGCCCCGAGCAGTACTTC
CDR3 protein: CASSLGGSGPEQYF

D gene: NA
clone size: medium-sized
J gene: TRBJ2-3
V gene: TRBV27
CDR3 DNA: TGTGCCAGCAGTTGGGGGCTACTTGCCGATACGCAGTATTTT
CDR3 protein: CASSWGLLADTQYF

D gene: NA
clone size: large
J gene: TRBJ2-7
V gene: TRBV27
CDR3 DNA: TGTGCCAGCAGTCCCGCCGCCCCTCCCTACGAGCAGTACTTC
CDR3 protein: CASSPAAPPYEQYF

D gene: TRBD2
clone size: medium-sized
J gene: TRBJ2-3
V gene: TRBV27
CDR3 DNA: TGTGCCAGCAGTGGGGGAGGCGCGGGAGCGGGTAATACGCAGTATTTT
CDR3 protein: CASSGGGAGAGNTQYF

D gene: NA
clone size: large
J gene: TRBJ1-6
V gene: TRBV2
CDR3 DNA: TGTGCCAGCAGTGATCTGGAAGGGAATTCACCCCTCCACTTT
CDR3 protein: CASSDLEGNSPLHF

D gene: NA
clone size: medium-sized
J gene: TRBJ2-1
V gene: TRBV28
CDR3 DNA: TGTGCCAGCAGTACCAGAGAATCCTACAATGAGCAGTTCTTC
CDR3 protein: CASSTRESYNEQFF

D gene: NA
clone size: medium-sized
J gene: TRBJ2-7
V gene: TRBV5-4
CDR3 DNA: TGTGCCAGCAGCCCCGAAGGGGGGTTCACCTACGAGCAGTACTTC
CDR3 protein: CASSPEGGFTYEQYF

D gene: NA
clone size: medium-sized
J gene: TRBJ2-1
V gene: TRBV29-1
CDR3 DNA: TGCAGCGTCGAGAGTCAAAAGATAGGAGGTGAGCAGTTCTTC
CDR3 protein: CSVESQKIGGEQFF

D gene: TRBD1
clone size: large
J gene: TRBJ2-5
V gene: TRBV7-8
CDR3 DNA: TGTGCCAGCAGCTTATTAGGGGGCTTAGGAGAGACCCAGTACTTC
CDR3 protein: CASSLLGGLGETQYF

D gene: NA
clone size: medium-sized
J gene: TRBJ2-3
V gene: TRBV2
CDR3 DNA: TGTGCCAGCAGTGAAGCAAGGGGGACAGATACGCAGTATTTT
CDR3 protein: CASSEARGTDTQYF

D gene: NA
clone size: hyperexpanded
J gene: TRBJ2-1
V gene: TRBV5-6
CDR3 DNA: TGTGCCAGCAGTCGTCTCATTTCCGGGACGGAGGCTTACAATGAGCAGTTCTTC
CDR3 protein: CASSRLISGTEAYNEQFF

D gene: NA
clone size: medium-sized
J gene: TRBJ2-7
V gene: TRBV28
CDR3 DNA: TGTGCCAGCAGTTTCGGGCAGGGCGGGCGCTACGAGCGGTACTTC
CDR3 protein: CASSFGQGGRYERYF

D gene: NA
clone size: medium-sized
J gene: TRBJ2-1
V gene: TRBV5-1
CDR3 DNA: TGCGCCAGCAGCTTGGTAATAGGGTACTCCTACAATGAGCAGTTCTTC
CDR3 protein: CASSLVIGYSYNEQFF

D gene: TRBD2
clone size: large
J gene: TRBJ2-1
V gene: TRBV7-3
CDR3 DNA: TGTGCCAGCAGCTTAACGAGCGGACTAGCGAGGAATGAGCAGTTCTTC
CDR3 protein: CASSLTSGLARNEQFF

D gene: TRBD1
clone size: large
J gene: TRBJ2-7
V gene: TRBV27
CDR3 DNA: TGTGCCAGCAGTTTACATACGGACAGGGTTGCCTACGAGCAGTACTTC
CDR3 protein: CASSLHTDRVAYEQYF

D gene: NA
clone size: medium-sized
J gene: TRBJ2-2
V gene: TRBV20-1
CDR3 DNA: TGCAGTGCTAGCCCCGGTTTGGTCGGGGAGCTGTTTTTT
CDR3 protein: CSASPGLVGELFF

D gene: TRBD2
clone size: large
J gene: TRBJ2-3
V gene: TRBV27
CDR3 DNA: TGTGCCAGCACCTCCCCCCTAGCGGGAGGAACAGATACGCAGTATTTT
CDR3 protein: CASTSPLAGGTDTQYF

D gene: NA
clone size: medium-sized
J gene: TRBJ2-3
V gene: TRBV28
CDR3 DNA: TGTGCCAGCAGTTTATCTCCGCGGGATTTGGGGACAGATACGCAGTATTTT
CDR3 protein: CASSLSPRDLGTDTQYF